This TCR beta chain emerged from a study of T cells in Graves' hyperthyroidism and ophthalmopathy. The source material, RNA transcripts, was used to amplify TCR beta CDR3 regions. A first-round RT-PCR of the TCR CDR3 used the HTBI primer set. From the multiplex PCR reads, TCRdb called clonotypes with MiXCR, one entry per CDR3 protein. The sample yields just over 550,000 distinct CDR3 sequences, around 45% seen once. The sample holds many counts of this clonotype. Exclusion of patients followed from uncontrolled infection, other autoimmune disease, pregnancy or lactation. The germline gives CDR1 SNHLY, CDR2 FYNNEI. The CDR3 is 13 amino acids. Deletions cut 6 bases from V and 1 base from J, with 9 bases between.

The sample taken for sequencing was peripheral blood or thyroid tissue (not recorded which). V usage is TRBV2 and J usage is TRBJ1-1; D is undetermined. The TCR was taken from a young woman with Graves' hyperthyroidism. CDR3 amino acids: CASRTTWNTEAFF. CDR3 sequence (DNA): TGTGCCAGCAGGACTACATGGAACACTGAAGCTTTCTTT.